What follows are 2 T cell receptor beta chains derived from one specimen sequenced in a study of a mutant IDH1 vaccine in newly diagnosed glioma. Using immunoSEQ multiplex PCR, the repertoire was profiled, and TCRdb retains in-frame clones only, with some absent. The sample shows around 28,000 clones, around 92% of them seen only once. Their antigens remain unidentified. The time point here: week 5, during vaccination. Vaccine doses each comprised 300 ug of mutant IDH1 20-mer peptide, with topical imiquimod. This sample comprised PBMCs, obtained from a glioma patient whose treatment included an IDH1 peptide vaccine. The receptors were gathered from a man aged 18 to 35 with glioma.

The J gene is TRBJ1-1, the V gene TRBV28; possibly TRBD1 for D (5 bases). Germline loops: CDR1 MDHEN, CDR2 SYDVKM. The V gene lost 3 bases and the J gene lost 7 bases, with 12 bases spanning the gap. The CDR3 totals 13 residues. The CDR3 here is CASSFWGLSEAFF. The CDR3 region has the DNA TGTGCCAGCAGTTTTTGGGGGTTGAGTGAAGCTTTCTTT.

This chain links TRBV5-1 with TRBJ1-1; 7 bases match TRBD1. In germline, CDR1 is SGHRS, CDR2 YFSETQ. The V and J ends lost 4 bases and 1 base, in that order; junction bases with no gene match: 7. The CDR3 runs to 15 residues. CDR3 region: CASSLDRAENTEAFF. Written as DNA, the CDR3 is TGCGCCAGCAGCCTCGACAGGGCAGAGAACACTGAAGCTTTCTTT.